This TCR beta chain was captured in a study of vaccination effects on CD4 cells after COVID-19. General observations from the study: Among infection- and vaccine-induced clones, marked clonal contraction occurred late after vaccination.

Antigen-specific CD4+ T cell clonotypes were called by their expansion after viral peptide-pool culture in ViraFEST. When nine to ten days of culture had elapsed, CD4+ T cells were isolated. Vaccination of participants consisted of two doses of either the BNT162b2 or mRNA-1273 vaccine. On day 3 and again on day 7, half the medium was replaced with IL-2 medium. Only in-frame clones appear in the TCRdb table, and some are missing; sequencing was by immunoSEQ multiplex PCR. The table includes approximately 26,000 clones, less than 75% detected once. Comment on this clone: The antigen is not known.

This sequence was found in a human donor who received a COVID-19 vaccine. Specimen: CD4+ T cells from PBMCs cultured with HCoV-NL63 spike peptides, collected after COVID-19 vaccination.

The CDR3 region has the DNA TGCGCCAGCAGCCAAGATCCTAGCGGGAGGAGAAATGAGCAGTTCTTC. Translation gives CASSQDPSGRRNEQFF. This chain joins TRBV4-1 and TRBJ2-1; 11 nucleotides agree with TRBD2. The J segment lost 7 bases and the V segment lost 0 bases, leaving 5 bases of the junction unmatched. The CDR3 has 16 residues. Germline V gives CDR1 MGHRA, CDR2 YSYEKL.